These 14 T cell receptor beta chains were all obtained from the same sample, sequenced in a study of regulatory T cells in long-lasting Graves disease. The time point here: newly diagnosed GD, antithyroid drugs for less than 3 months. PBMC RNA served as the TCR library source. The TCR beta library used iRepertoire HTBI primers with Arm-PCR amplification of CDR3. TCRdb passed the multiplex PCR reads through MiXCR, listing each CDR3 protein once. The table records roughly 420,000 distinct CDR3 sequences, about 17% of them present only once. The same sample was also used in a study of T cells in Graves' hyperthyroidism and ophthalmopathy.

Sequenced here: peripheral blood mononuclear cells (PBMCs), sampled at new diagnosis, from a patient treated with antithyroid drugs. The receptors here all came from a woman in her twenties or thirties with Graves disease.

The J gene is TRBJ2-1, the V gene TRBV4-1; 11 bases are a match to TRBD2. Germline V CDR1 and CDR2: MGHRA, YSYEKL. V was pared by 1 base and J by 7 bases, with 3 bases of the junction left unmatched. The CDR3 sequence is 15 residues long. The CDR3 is CASSQVAGGKNEQFF. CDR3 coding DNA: TGCGCCAGCAGCCAAGTAGCGGGAGGGAAGAATGAGCAGTTCTTC.

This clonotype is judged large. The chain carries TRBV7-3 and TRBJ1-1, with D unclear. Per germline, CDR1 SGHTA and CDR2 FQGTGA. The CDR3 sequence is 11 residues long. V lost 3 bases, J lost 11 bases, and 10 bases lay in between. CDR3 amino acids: CASSLRVGAFF. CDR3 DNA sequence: TGTGCCAGCAGCTTGAGGGTTGGGGCTTTCTTT.

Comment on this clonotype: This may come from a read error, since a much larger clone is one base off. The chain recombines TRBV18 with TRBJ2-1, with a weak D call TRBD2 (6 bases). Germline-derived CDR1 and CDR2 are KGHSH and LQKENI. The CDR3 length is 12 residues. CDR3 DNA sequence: TGTGCCAGCTCACCAGAGAGGGAGGCGCAGCTCTTC. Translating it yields CASSPEREAQLF.

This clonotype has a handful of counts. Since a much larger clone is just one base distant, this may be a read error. The CDR3 reads CATRGTYNEQFF. The CDR3 DNA follows: TGTGCCACCAGGGGGACCTACAATGAGCAGTTCTTC. V is TRBV24-1 and J is TRBJ2-1; D is uncertain. Germline V gene sequence: CDR1 KGHDR, CDR2 SFDVKD. V was clipped by 7 bases and J by 2 bases, with 5 bases between them. The CDR3 contains 12 residues.

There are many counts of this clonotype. The CDR3 loop reads CASSLSGPSYEQYF. The CDR3 DNA is TGTGCCAGCAGTTTATCGGGTCCCTCCTACGAGCAGTACTTC. V gene TRBV27 combines with J gene TRBJ2-7, with D unclear. Per the germline V gene, CDR1 is MNHEY and CDR2 is SMNVEV (reference sequence). Trimming cost V 0 bases and J 0 bases, with 6 bases left between them. The CDR3 length is 14 residues.

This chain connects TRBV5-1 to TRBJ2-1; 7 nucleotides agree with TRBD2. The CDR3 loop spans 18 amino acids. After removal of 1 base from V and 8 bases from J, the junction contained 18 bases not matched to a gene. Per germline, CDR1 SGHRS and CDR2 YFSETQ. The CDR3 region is CASSLLGQVGGSGDEQFF. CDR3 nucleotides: TGCGCCAGCAGCTTGCTGGGTCAGGTGGGCGGGAGTGGCGATGAGCAGTTCTTC.

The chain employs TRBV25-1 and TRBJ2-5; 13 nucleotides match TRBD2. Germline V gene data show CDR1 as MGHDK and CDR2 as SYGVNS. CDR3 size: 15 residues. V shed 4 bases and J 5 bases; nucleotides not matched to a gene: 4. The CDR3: CASSVTSGRSETQYF. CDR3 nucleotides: TGTGCCAGCAGTGTGACTAGCGGGAGGTCGGAGACCCAGTACTTC.

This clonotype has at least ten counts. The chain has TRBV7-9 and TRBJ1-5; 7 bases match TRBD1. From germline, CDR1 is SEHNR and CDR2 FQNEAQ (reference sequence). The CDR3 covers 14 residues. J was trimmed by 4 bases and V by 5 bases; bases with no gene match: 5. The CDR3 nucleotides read TGTGCCAGCAGCCGGGACAGTAAGAATCAGCCCCAGCATTTT. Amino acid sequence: CASSRDSKNQPQHF.

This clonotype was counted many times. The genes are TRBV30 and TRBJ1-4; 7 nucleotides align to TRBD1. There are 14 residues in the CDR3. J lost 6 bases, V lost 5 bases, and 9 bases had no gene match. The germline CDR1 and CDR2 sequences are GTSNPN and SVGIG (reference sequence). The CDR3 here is CAWGLTGRHEKLFF. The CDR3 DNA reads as TGTGCCTGGGGCCTGACAGGGCGTCATGAAAAACTGTTTTTT. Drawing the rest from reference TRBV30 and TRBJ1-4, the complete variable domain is SQTIHQWPATLVQPVGSPLSLECTVEGTSNPNLYWYRQAAGRGLQLLFYSVGIGQISSEVPQNLSASRPQDRQFILSSKKLLLSDSGFYLCAWGLTGRHEKLFFGSGTQLSVL.

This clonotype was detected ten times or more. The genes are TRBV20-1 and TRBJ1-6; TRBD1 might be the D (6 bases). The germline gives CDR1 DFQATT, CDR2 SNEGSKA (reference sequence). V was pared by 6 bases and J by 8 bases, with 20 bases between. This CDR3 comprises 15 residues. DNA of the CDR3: TGCAGTGCCGTCCCATACAGGGTGTCTGATTCACCCCTCCACTTT. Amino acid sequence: CSAVPYRVSDSPLHF.

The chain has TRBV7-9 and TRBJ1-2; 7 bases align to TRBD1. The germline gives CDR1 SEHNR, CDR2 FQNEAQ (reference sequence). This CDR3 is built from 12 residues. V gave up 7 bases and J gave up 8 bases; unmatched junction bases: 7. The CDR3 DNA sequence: TGTGCCAGCAACCGCGACAGGGAAGGCTACACCTTC. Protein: CASNRDREGYTF.

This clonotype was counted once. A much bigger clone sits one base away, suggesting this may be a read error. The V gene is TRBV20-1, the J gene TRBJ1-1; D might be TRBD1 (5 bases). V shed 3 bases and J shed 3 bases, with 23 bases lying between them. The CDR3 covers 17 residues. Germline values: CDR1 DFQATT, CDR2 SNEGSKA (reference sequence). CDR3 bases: TGCAGTGCTAGCGCTTACCATAGACAGTTTTTAGACACTGAAGCTTTCTTT. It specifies CSASAYHRQFLDTEAFF.

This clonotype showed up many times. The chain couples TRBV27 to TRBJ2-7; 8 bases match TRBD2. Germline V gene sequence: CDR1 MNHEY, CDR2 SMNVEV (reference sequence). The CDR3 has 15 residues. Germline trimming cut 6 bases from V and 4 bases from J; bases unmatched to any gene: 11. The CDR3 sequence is CASSPTRLAGYEQYF. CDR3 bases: TGTGCCAGCAGCCCGACGCGGCTAGCGGGTTACGAGCAGTACTTC.

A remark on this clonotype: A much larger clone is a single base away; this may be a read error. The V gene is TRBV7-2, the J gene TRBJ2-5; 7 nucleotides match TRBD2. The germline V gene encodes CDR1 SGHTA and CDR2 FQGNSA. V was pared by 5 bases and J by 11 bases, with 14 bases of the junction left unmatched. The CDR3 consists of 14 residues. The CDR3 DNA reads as TGTGCCAGCAGCGCCCGCGGGAGTGAGGGTGAGCAGTACTTC. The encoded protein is CASSARGSEGEQYF.